Sequencing of this T cell receptor (beta chain) was carried out in a study of blood T cell repertoires in COVID-19. Study details: There were acute and convalescent COVID-19 samples, and they came from the United States, Italy and Spain.

V lost 5 bases, J lost 7 bases, and 5 bases stayed unmatched. The CDR3 spans 13 residues. The germline CDR1 and CDR2 sequences are SGHAT and FQNNGV. Original processing methods: Reference gene primer amplification yielded estimated nucleated cell counts. The table came from immunoSEQ multiplex PCR; TCRdb's copy has only in-frame clones and leaves some out. That table supplies the V and J calls and clone size; D and trimming were determined from the DNA. The table lists 200,000 to 300,000 clones, 80% to 90% of them singletons, with approximately 2.2% in the top ten. This TCR was sampled from a woman aged 50 to 60 with acute or convalescent COVID-19. The sequenced sample was peripheral blood. The J gene is TRBJ2-1, the V gene TRBV11-2; 7 positions agree with TRBD2. The CDR3 loop is CASSPAGRNEQFF. CDR3 in DNA: TGTGCCAGCAGCCCCGCCGGGAGGAATGAGCAGTTCTTC.